Given below is one T cell receptor beta chain in context. Its antigen remains unidentified. Per-base qualities were not stored, and no clone one base away is much larger. Enrolling through a virtual design, the prospective study's participants ranged in age from roughly 18 to 89 years and lived across some 22 United States geographic areas. In the prospective study, cohorts were assigned on the basis of participant-reported clinical history obtained from a screening survey and a study questionnaire. For ImmuneRACE Cohort 3, a participant was defined as recovered based on two consecutive negative NP/OP PCR tests, clearance by a healthcare professional, or resolution of symptoms. In the prospective study, whole blood, serum and a nasopharyngeal or oropharyngeal swab were collected from each participant by mobile phlebotomists. Additional blood draws and questionnaires over a 2-month period could optionally be provided by prospective study participants. Before DNA extraction, blood samples from the prospective study were shipped at room temperature or frozen.

The immunoSEQ Assay, a bias-controlled multiplex PCR, was used to amplify TCRbeta CDR3 regions from genomic DNA. The paper's data handling went like this. The number of nucleated cells in each sample was estimated by amplification of reference gene primers within the assay. Sequence reads were collapsed and filtered to measure the absolute abundance of every unique TCRbeta CDR3 rearrangement. Productive Simpson clonality was computed per sample as the square root of Simpson's diversity index over productive rearrangements. This is the immuneACCESS table as TCRdb keeps it, with only in-frame sequences that have V and J called. A part of the clones is gone; compared with another copy, unresolved V genes explain less than half, and the rest is unexplained. The D gene and trimming were derived from the DNA, and the V and J assignments and clone size from that table. This sample has 250,000 to 300,000 clones in its table, and around nine tenths of those were observed once. Of the sample, 1.1% falls within the top ten clones.

The source of the sample is a study of blood T cell repertoires in COVID-19 (dated by TCRdb to about 2020). As for the study more broadly: Samples from collaborators originated in the United States, Italy and Spain and spanned both the acute and convalescent phases of COVID-19. The material from the prospective study consisted of cDNA or gDNA derived from T cells, B-cell-depleted T cells, or PBMCs. Subjects who had been exposed to COVID-19, were actively infected with it, or had recovered from it provided the deeply sampled blood TCRbeta repertoires that made up the dataset. The repertoires were released in a freely available public database intended as a resource for research on the immune response to SARS-CoV-2. The samples were drawn from the first 160 participants of the ongoing ImmuneRACE study and from 1,254 subjects provided by 6 global collaborators. Sample metadata almost always included a de-identified subject ID, COVID-19 status, age in years and sex. Where available, HLA class I and class II types were obtained from metadata supplied by the sample provider rather than from assay-based typing.

V gives up 5 bases and J gives up 7 bases, and the segment between their germline ends measures 15 bases. The CDR3 runs 15 residues from the cysteine to the phenylalanine. Kept here is only the CDR3 DNA, which spans 45 bases and is read in frame from base 1. Based on the germline V gene, the CDR1 and CDR2 sequences are ENHRY and SYGVKD. The full study reports these points: The amount of clinical and demographic metadata varied by source and participant and was provided uncurated.

The chain links TRBV10-3 with TRBJ1-6; confidence is insufficient to name the D gene. This sequence was found in a woman between 25 and 40 years old who had recovered from COVID-19. Source material: PBMCs or T cells enriched from blood (not recorded which). The CDR3 reads CAISRFGEANSPLHF. The DNA sequence is TGTGCCATCAGTCGGTTCGGGGAAGCAAATTCACCCCTCCACTTT.